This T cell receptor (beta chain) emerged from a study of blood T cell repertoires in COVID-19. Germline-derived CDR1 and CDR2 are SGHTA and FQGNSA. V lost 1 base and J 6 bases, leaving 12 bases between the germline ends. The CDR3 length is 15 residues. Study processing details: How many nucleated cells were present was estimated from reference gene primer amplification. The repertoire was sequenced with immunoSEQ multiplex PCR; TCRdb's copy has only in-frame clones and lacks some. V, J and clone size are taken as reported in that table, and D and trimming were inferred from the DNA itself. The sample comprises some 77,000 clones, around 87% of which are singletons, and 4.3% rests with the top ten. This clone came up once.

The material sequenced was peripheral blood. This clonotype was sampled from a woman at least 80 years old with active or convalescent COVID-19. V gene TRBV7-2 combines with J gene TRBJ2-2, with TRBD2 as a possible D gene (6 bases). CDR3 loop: CASSLVLGEAGELFF. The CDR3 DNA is TGTGCCAGCAGCTTAGTGCTGGGGGAGGCCGGGGAGCTGTTTTTT.